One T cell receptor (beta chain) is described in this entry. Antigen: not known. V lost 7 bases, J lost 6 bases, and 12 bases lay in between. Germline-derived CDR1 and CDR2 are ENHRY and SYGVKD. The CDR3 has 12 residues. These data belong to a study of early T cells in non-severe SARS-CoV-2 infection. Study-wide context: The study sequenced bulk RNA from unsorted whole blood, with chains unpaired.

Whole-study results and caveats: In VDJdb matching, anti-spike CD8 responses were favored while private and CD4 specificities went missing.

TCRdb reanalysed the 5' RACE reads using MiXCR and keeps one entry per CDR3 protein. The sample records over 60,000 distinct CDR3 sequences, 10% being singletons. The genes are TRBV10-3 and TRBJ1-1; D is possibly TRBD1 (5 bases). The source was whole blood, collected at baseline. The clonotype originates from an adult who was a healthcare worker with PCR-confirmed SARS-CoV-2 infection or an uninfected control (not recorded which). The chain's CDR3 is CAITGNGAEAFF. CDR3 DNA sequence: TGTGCCATCACAGGGAATGGCGCTGAAGCTTTCTTT.